These 30 T cell receptor beta chains originate from one sample sequenced in a study of OX40 agonist ivuxolimab in advanced cancers. Repertoires were generated with immunoSEQ multiplex PCR, while TCRdb's copy carries only in-frame clones and drops some. This repertoire shows some 61,000 clones, about nine tenths found once; its top ten account for approximately 4.6%. The starting material was CD4+ or CD8+ T cells sorted from blood, obtained in a trial of the OX40 agonist ivuxolimab. Receptor source: an adult with an advanced solid tumor such as melanoma, head and neck, liver or kidney cancer.

The genes are TRBV19 and TRBJ2-7; 7 positions agree with TRBD1. Germline-derived CDR1 and CDR2 are LNHDA and SQIVND (reference sequence). The CDR3 runs to 13 residues. J was trimmed by 4 bases and V by 5 bases; bases with no gene match: 5. Here the CDR3 reads CASSSGQKYEQYF. The CDR3 DNA is TGTGCCAGTAGTTCGGGACAGAAGTACGAGCAGTACTTC.

The rearrangement links TRBV6-1 to TRBJ2-3, with 11 bases aligning to TRBD2. J lost 1 base, V lost 4 bases, and 4 bases had no gene match. The CDR3 consists of 16 residues. CDR1 and CDR2 from the germline V gene are MNHNS and SASEGT. The CDR3 here is CASSVILAGGTDTQYF. The CDR3 nucleotides are TGTGCCAGCAGTGTAATACTAGCGGGGGGCACAGATACGCAGTATTTT.

The V and J genes are TRBV7-9 and TRBJ2-4; D remains unclear. Germline CDR1 and CDR2: SEHNR and FQNEAQ (reference sequence). The CDR3 consists of 13 residues. V lost 4 bases to trimming and J lost 8 bases, with 12 bases between them. The CDR3 region is CASSSAVADIQYF. CDR3 nucleotide sequence: TGTGCCAGCAGCTCAGCAGTGGCGGACATTCAGTACTTC.

This chain uses TRBV6-1 with TRBJ2-1; 10 nucleotides align to TRBD1. The CDR3 consists of 16 residues. CDR1 and CDR2 from the germline V gene are MNHNS and SASEGT. V was pared by 3 bases and J by 7 bases, with 9 bases of the junction left unmatched. CDR3 coding DNA: TGTGCCAGCAGTGATTTCGCGGGACAGGGGAATAATGAGCAGTTCTTC. As protein: CASSDFAGQGNNEQFF.

The rearrangement joins TRBV6-5 to TRBJ2-7; 8 nucleotides agree with TRBD2. This CDR3 spans 15 amino acids. V lost 7 bases to trimming and J lost 1 base; unmatched junction nucleotides: 9. Germline V gene sequence: CDR1 MNHEY, CDR2 SVGAGI. CDR3 nucleotide sequence: TGTGCCAGCAACGGGCGGGGGGCCGGATCCTACGAGCAGTACTTC. Its protein product is CASNGRGAGSYEQYF.

The gene calls are TRBV9 and TRBJ2-1; no firm D call. The V end was cut by 3 bases, the J end by 8 bases, with 12 bases between. The CDR3 is made up of 13 amino acids. Germline loops: CDR1 SGDLS, CDR2 YYNGEE. This chain's CDR3 is CASSATGGHEQFF. DNA of the CDR3: TGTGCCAGCAGCGCCACCGGCGGCCATGAGCAGTTCTTC.

The chain couples TRBV11-2 to TRBJ2-2, with 7 bases identical to TRBD2. V lost 0 bases to trimming and J lost 6 bases; unmatched junction nucleotides: 10. CDR3 length equals 17 residues. CDR1 is SGHAT, CDR2 FQNNGV, per germline. CDR3 sequence (DNA): TGTGCCAGCAGCTTAGATCGGGGAGGGTTCGGGGCCGGGGAGCTGTTTTTT. Translation gives CASSLDRGGFGAGELFF.

This clone appeared once. The chain uses TRBV11-3 and TRBJ1-1; tentatively, D is TRBD1 (5 bases). CDR3 length: 14 amino acids. V was pared by 5 bases and J by 1 base, with 11 bases between. Germline CDR1 and CDR2: SGHNT and YENEEA. This CDR3 is CASSPGRGNTEAFF. As DNA, the CDR3 is TGTGCCAGCAGCCCGGGACGGGGGAACACTGAAGCTTTCTTT.

The gene calls are TRBV28 and TRBJ1-1; D gene ambiguous. V shed 3 bases and J shed 10 bases, with 12 bases lying between them. The CDR3 covers 12 residues. Per the germline V gene, CDR1 is MDHEN and CDR2 is SYDVKM. The CDR3 DNA is TGTGCCAGCAGTTTCCCCGAAGGGCGAGCTTTCTTT. It is translated as CASSFPEGRAFF.

The gene calls are TRBV29-1 and TRBJ1-1; D is unresolved. Germline V lookup: CDR1 SQVTM, CDR2 ANQGSEA. There are 13 residues in the CDR3. Trimming stripped 7 bases from V and 6 bases from J, with 18 bases between. This chain's CDR3 is CSAIGQLNPEAFF. In nucleotides, the CDR3 is TGCAGCGCGATCGGGCAGCTCAACCCTGAAGCTTTCTTT. Filled out from reference TRBV29-1 and TRBJ1-1, the complete variable domain reads SAVISQKPSRDICQRGTSLTIQCQVDSQVTMMFWYRQQPGQSLTLIATANQGSEATYESGFVIDKFPISRPNLTFSTLTVSNMSPEDSSIYLCSAIGQLNPEAFFGQGTRLTVV.

V usage is TRBV7-9 and J usage is TRBJ1-3, with TRBD1 as a possible D gene (5 bases). V was trimmed by 0 bases and J by 6 bases, leaving 6 bases between them. The CDR3 contains 13 residues. Germline loops: CDR1 SEHNR, CDR2 FQNEAQ (reference sequence). The CDR3 is CASSLAGENTIYF. DNA of the CDR3: TGTGCCAGCAGCTTAGCAGGGGAAAACACCATATATTTT.

The chain is built from TRBV28 and TRBJ2-4; D gene ambiguous. The germline V gene has CDR1 MDHEN and CDR2 SYDVKM. Trimming pared 4 bases from V and 4 bases from J, leaving 5 bases between. The CDR3 length is 12 residues. CDR3 DNA: TGTGCCAGCAGTTCCTCAAAAAACATTCAGTACTTC. Its translation is CASSSSKNIQYF.

The V call is TRBV11-2, the J call TRBJ2-7; 9 nucleotides match TRBD1. The V gene end was trimmed by 5 bases and the J gene end by 2 bases; junction bases not matched to a gene: 7. The germline CDR1 and CDR2 sequences are SGHAT and FQNNGV. This CDR3 comprises 15 residues. CDR3 protein: CASSPQTGGPYEQYF. DNA for the CDR3: TGTGCCAGCAGCCCCCAGACAGGGGGACCCTACGAGCAGTACTTC.

The chain couples TRBV6-5 to TRBJ1-4; D is perhaps TRBD1 (6 bases). Germline V gene lookup returns CDR1 MNHEY and CDR2 SVGAGI. The V gene lost 6 bases and the J gene lost 2 bases, with 10 bases spanning the gap. The CDR3 is made up of 14 amino acids. The CDR3 coding sequence is TGTGCCAGCAGCCACGGACAGACTAATGAAAAACTGTTTTTT. Protein sequence: CASSHGQTNEKLFF.

The chain couples TRBV6-1 to TRBJ2-7, with 8 positions matching TRBD2. The CDR3 sequence is 15 residues long. The V segment lost 6 bases and the J segment 2 bases; nucleotides outside the gene matches: 9. From germline, CDR1 is MNHNS and CDR2 SASEGT. This chain's CDR3 is CASRGLAGPTYEQYF. CDR3 bases: TGTGCCAGCAGAGGTCTAGCGGGTCCCACCTACGAGCAGTACTTC.

The chain links TRBV2 to TRBJ2-7; possibly TRBD1 for D (7 bases). Germline loops: CDR1 SNHLY, CDR2 FYNNEI. V lost 7 bases, J lost 4 bases, and 14 bases lay in between. The CDR3 is made up of 13 amino acids. CDR3 nucleotide sequence: TGTGCCAGCACCTTCCAGGGGGGTTACGAGCAGTACTTC. This codes for CASTFQGGYEQYF. Together with reference TRBV2 and TRBJ2-7, the CDR3 gives the full variable domain: EPEVTQTPSHQVTQMGQEVILRCVPISNHLYFYWYRQILGQKVEFLVSFYNNEISEKSEIFDDQFSVERPDGSNFTLKIRSTKLEDSAMYFCASTFQGGYEQYFGPGTRLTVT.

This clone showed up just a few times. This chain links TRBV7-9 with TRBJ1-2; D is unclear. The CDR3 has 12 residues. Germline V gene sequence: CDR1 SEHNR, CDR2 FQNEAQ (reference sequence). V lost 5 bases and J lost 4, with 8 bases in between. The CDR3 here is CASSPMAYGYTF. In DNA, the CDR3 is TGTGCCAGCAGCCCCATGGCCTATGGCTACACCTTC.

V is TRBV9 and J is TRBJ1-5; D gene ambiguous. Germline CDR1 reads SGDLS; CDR2 reads YYNGEE. The CDR3 spans 14 residues. With 0 bases removed from V and 7 bases from J, the gap between germline ends came to 11 bases. CDR3 loop: CASSVGRAGQPQHF. As DNA, the CDR3 is TGTGCCAGCAGCGTAGGGAGGGCGGGACAGCCCCAGCATTTT.

The chain combines TRBV30 with TRBJ2-7, with D possibly TRBD1 on 6 matching bases. V was trimmed by 4 bases and J by 2 bases, leaving 15 bases between them. Germline CDR1 and CDR2: GTSNPN and SVGIG (reference sequence). The length of the CDR3 is 14 residues. The CDR3 here is CAWNSWGPAYEQYF. The DNA for the CDR3 is TGTGCCTGGAACTCGTGGGGGCCCGCCTACGAGCAGTACTTC.

The sample holds one count of this clone. This sequence joins TRBV10-3 and TRBJ2-5; either TRBD1 or TRBD2 may fit D (6 bases each). The CDR3 extends over 14 amino acids. V was trimmed by 0 bases and J by 6 bases, leaving 11 bases between them. CDR1 and CDR2 (germline): ENHRY, SYGVKD. The CDR3 reads CAISESNGGQTQYF. CDR3 bases: TGTGCCATCAGTGAGTCGAATGGGGGGCAGACCCAGTACTTC.

The chain has TRBV7-2 and TRBJ2-1; 9 positions agree with TRBD1. The CDR3 length is 14 residues. The J segment lost 8 bases and the V segment lost 5 bases, leaving 7 bases of the junction unmatched. Germline V CDR1 and CDR2: SGHTA, FQGNSA. The CDR3 here is CASSKQGAVDEQFF. CDR3 bases: TGTGCCAGCAGCAAACAGGGGGCGGTTGATGAGCAGTTCTTC. The entire variable domain, with the rest obtained from reference TRBV7-2 and TRBJ2-1, is as follows: GAGVSQSPSNKVTEKGKDVELRCDPISGHTALYWYRQSLGQGLEFLIYFQGNSAPDKSGLPSDRFSAERTGGSVSTLTIQRTQQEDSAVYLCASSKQGAVDEQFFGPGTRLTVL.

The genes are TRBV5-1 and TRBJ2-5; no clear D. This CDR3 is built from 14 residues. V was clipped by 1 base and J by 3 bases, with 10 bases between them. Germline V gene sequence: CDR1 SGHRS, CDR2 YFSETQ. CDR3 protein: CASSLTALKETQYF. As DNA, the CDR3 is TGCGCCAGCAGCTTGACAGCCTTAAAAGAGACCCAGTACTTC.

This clone was seen a few times. The V call is TRBV2, the J call TRBJ1-3; TRBD1 matches 8 bases. This CDR3 has 16 amino acids. Germline CDR1 and CDR2: SNHLY and FYNNEI. With V trimmed by 1 base and J by 0 bases, 2 bases remained unmatched. CDR3 nucleotides: TGTGCCAGCAGTGAAGGACAGGGGAACTCTGGAAACACCATATATTTT. This codes for CASSEGQGNSGNTIYF. Filled out from reference TRBV2 and TRBJ1-3, the complete variable domain reads EPEVTQTPSHQVTQMGQEVILRCVPISNHLYFYWYRQILGQKVEFLVSFYNNEISEKSEIFDDQFSVERPDGSNFTLKIRSTKLEDSAMYFCASSEGQGNSGNTIYFGEGSWLTVV.

This sequence joins TRBV18 and TRBJ1-3, with D maybe TRBD1 (5 bases). The CDR3 spans 17 residues. The germline V gene encodes CDR1 KGHSH and CDR2 LQKENI. Trimming cost V 8 bases and J 2 bases, with 22 bases left between them. The CDR3 nucleotides read TGTGCCAGCCAAAACGAGGGACTTAAAATCACTGGAAACACCATATATTTT. Encoded protein: CASQNEGLKITGNTIYF.

V is TRBV19 and J is TRBJ1-1; a possible D gene is TRBD1 (5 bases). The germline V and J ends were trimmed by 3 bases and 0 bases, with 8 bases remaining between them. The V gene's germline CDR1 is LNHDA and CDR2 SQIVND (reference sequence). The CDR3 consists of 14 residues. CDR3 protein: CASSIPGMNTEAFF. CDR3 nucleotides: TGTGCCAGTAGTATCCCAGGGATGAACACTGAAGCTTTCTTT.

The chain links TRBV6-5 to TRBJ1-1; D gene uncertain. Germline-derived CDR1 and CDR2 are MNHEY and SVGAGI. V was trimmed by 2 bases and J by 1 base, leaving 11 bases between them. This CDR3 comprises 15 residues. The CDR3 DNA sequence: TGTGCCAGCAGTTACCAGACGACACCGAACACTGAAGCTTTCTTT. This encodes CASSYQTTPNTEAFF.

The rearrangement uses TRBV4-1 and TRBJ2-1, with TRBD2 matching 7 bases. The length of the CDR3 is 17 residues. J lost 8 bases, V lost 0 bases, and 13 bases had no gene match. The germline CDR1 and CDR2 sequences are MGHRA and YSYEKL. CDR3 amino acids: CASSQEGARRGVYEQFF. The DNA for the CDR3 is TGCGCCAGCAGCCAAGAAGGAGCGCGACGGGGGGTTTATGAGCAGTTCTTC.

The chain joins TRBV19 to TRBJ2-7, with TRBD1 identical over 11 bases. This CDR3 contains 14 residues. Germline V lookup: CDR1 LNHDA, CDR2 SQIVND (reference sequence). J gave up 7 bases and V 6 bases, and 8 bases lay outside the gene matches. CDR3: CASRRGQGAGEQYF. CDR3 nucleotides: TGTGCCAGTAGGCGCGGACAGGGGGCCGGGGAGCAGTACTTC.

The V call is TRBV9, the J call TRBJ2-3; 9 positions match TRBD2. Germline V gene sequence: CDR1 SGDLS, CDR2 YYNGEE. Unmatched junction bases numbered 11, after V lost 0 bases and J lost 6 bases. The CDR3 runs 17 residues. The CDR3 DNA is TGTGCCAGCAGCGTAGGCGGTAGCGGGAGCGCTGGGGATACGCAGTATTTT. It codes for CASSVGGSGSAGDTQYF.

This chain links TRBV15 with TRBJ2-1; possible D gene TRBD2, 5 bases. The CDR3 loop spans 14 amino acids. The V gene's germline CDR1 is LNHNV and CDR2 YYDKDF (reference sequence). V lost 0 bases and J 9 bases, leaving 12 bases between the germline ends. The CDR3 reads CATSRDNPSPEQFF. The CDR3 DNA reads TGTGCCACCAGCAGAGATAATCCTAGCCCTGAGCAGTTCTTC.